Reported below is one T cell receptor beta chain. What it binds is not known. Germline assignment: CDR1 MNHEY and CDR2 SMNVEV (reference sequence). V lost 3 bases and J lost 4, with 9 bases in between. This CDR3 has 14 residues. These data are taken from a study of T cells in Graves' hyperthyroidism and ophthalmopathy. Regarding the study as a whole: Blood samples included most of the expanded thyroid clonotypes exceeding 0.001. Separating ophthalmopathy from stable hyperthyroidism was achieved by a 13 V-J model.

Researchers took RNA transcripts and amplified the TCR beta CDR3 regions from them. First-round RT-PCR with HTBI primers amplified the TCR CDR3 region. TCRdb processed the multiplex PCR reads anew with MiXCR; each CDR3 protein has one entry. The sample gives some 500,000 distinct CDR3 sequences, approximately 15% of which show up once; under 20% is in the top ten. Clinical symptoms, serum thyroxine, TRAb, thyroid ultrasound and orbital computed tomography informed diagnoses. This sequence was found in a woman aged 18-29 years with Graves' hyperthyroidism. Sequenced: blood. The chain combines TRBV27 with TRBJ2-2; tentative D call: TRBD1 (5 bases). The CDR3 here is CASSFAGITGELFF. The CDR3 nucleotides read TGTGCCAGCAGTTTCGCAGGGATCACCGGGGAGCTGTTTTTT.